What follows are 7 T cell receptor beta chains derived from one specimen sequenced in a study of blood T cell repertoires in COVID-19. The repertoire was sequenced with immunoSEQ multiplex PCR; TCRdb's copy has only in-frame clones and lacks some. Of under 100,000 clones in the sample, around 90% are singletons; the top ten hold around 3.4%. The sequenced sample was peripheral blood. Receptor source: a woman in her sixties or seventies with acute or convalescent COVID-19.

The rearrangement joins TRBV28 to TRBJ1-1; the match to TRBD1 covers 7 bases. The CDR3 has 13 amino acids. CDR1 is MDHEN and CDR2 is SYDVKM in the germline V gene. Trimming removed 5 bases from V and 3 bases from J; junction bases left unmatched: 3. Here the CDR3 reads CASSRGPYTEAFF. CDR3 bases: TGTGCCAGCAGTAGGGGGCCGTACACTGAAGCTTTCTTT.

The chain recombines TRBV4-1 with TRBJ2-1; perhaps TRBD2 as D (5 bases). Germline V gene lookup returns CDR1 MGHRA and CDR2 YSYEKL. CDR3 length equals 15 residues. V was shortened by 0 bases and J by 8 bases, with 14 bases between the two germline ends. CDR3 in amino acids: CASSQDGLAWDEQFF. The CDR3 coding sequence is TGCGCCAGCAGCCAAGACGGCCTAGCCTGGGATGAGCAGTTCTTC.

This chain connects TRBV5-1 to TRBJ2-5; D might be TRBD1 (5 bases). This CDR3 region has 14 residues. Germline lookup yields CDR1 SGHRS and CDR2 YFSETQ. The ends were cut back, 0 bases at V and 2 bases at J, with 8 bases in the middle. CDR3: CASSLEGFQETQYF. The CDR3 DNA reads as TGCGCCAGCAGCTTGGAGGGGTTTCAAGAGACCCAGTACTTC.

J is TRBJ1-1 and V is TRBV19; D call uncertain. The germline CDR1 and CDR2 sequences are LNHDA and SQIVND (reference sequence). V was shortened by 0 bases and J by 1 base, with 9 bases between the two germline ends. CDR3 length: 15 amino acids. The DNA for the CDR3 is TGTGCCAGTAGTATAGAGGGTGGCGGGAACACTGAAGCTTTCTTT. Translation gives CASSIEGGGNTEAFF.

The V and J genes are TRBV5-4 and TRBJ1-2; maybe TRBD1 (6 bases). The V and J ends lost 0 bases and 4 bases respectively, with 13 bases between them. CDR3 size: 15 residues. CDR1 SGHNT and CDR2 YYREEE come from the germline V gene (reference sequence). The CDR3 protein is CASSLVAQGSYGYTF. As DNA, the CDR3 is TGTGCCAGCAGCTTGGTTGCCCAGGGGAGCTATGGCTACACCTTC.

The chain recombines TRBV6-4 with TRBJ2-7, with 8 bases identical to TRBD2. V gave up 4 bases and J gave up 4 bases; unmatched junction bases: 18. This CDR3 spans 18 amino acids. Germline V lookup: CDR1 MRHNA, CDR2 SNTAGT. CDR3 region: CASSAIVLLAGQRYEQYF. As DNA, the CDR3 is TGTGCCAGCAGTGCCATCGTCCTATTAGCGGGACAACGGTACGAGCAGTACTTC.

This chain links TRBV27 with TRBJ1-1; possibly TRBD1 for D (5 bases). This CDR3 comprises 13 residues. The germline V gene encodes CDR1 MNHEY and CDR2 SMNVEV (reference sequence). Trimming cost V 6 bases and J 1 base, with 9 bases left between them. CDR3 in DNA: TGTGCCAGCAGGGACACAGCGAACACTGAAGCTTTCTTT. Translated, it gives CASRDTANTEAFF.